These 10 T cell receptor beta chains share one sample of origin, sequenced in a study of blood T cell repertoires in COVID-19. TCRdb keeps only in-frame clones here, not all; method: immunoSEQ multiplex PCR. The repertoire holds 200,000 to 250,000 clones, with about 91% as singletons. Sequenced input: peripheral blood. The receptor set was obtained from a man younger than 30 with active or convalescent COVID-19.

This chain connects TRBV19 to TRBJ1-1; D is perhaps TRBD1 (6 bases). V gave up 5 bases and J gave up 8 bases, with 18 bases separating them. In germline, CDR1 is LNHDA, CDR2 SQIVND (reference sequence). The CDR3 has 14 residues. CDR3 protein: CASSSGQFPTEAFF. The CDR3 nucleotides read TGTGCCAGTAGTTCGGGACAATTCCCGACCGAAGCTTTCTTT. The variable domain in full, with the rest retrieved from reference TRBV19 and TRBJ1-1, is DGGITQSPKYLFRKEGQNVTLSCEQNLNHDAMYWYRQDPGQGLRLIYYSQIVNDFQKGDIAEGYSVSREKKESFPLTVTSAQKNPTAFYLCASSSGQFPTEAFFGQGTRLTVV.

V is TRBV4-2 and J is TRBJ2-2; 13 nucleotides align to TRBD2. The V gene's germline CDR1 is LGHNA and CDR2 YNFKEQ. The CDR3 covers 19 residues. The V gene end was trimmed by 4 bases and the J gene end by 6 bases; junction bases not matched to a gene: 14. The CDR3 protein is CASSRTRLAGGLAAGELFF. The CDR3 nucleotides read TGTGCCAGCAGCCGAACCCGACTAGCGGGAGGTCTAGCGGCCGGGGAGCTGTTTTTT.

This clone was observed once. This chain joins TRBV6-5 and TRBJ1-3, with unresolved D. The germline V gene has CDR1 MNHEY and CDR2 SVGAGI. The CDR3 totals 14 residues. V was shortened by 5 bases and J by 0 bases, with 8 bases between the two germline ends. The CDR3 loop is CASSRVASGNTIYF. CDR3 DNA sequence: TGTGCCAGCAGTCGGGTCGCCTCTGGAAACACCATATATTTT.

The gene calls are TRBV15 and TRBJ1-1; D remains unclear. V was shortened by 0 bases and J by 4 bases, with 9 bases between the two germline ends. Germline CDR1 and CDR2: LNHNV and YYDKDF (reference sequence). This CDR3 has 14 residues. The CDR3 protein is CATSRERVGTEAFF. The CDR3 DNA reads as TGTGCCACCAGCAGAGAACGGGTTGGCACTGAAGCTTTCTTT. Based on the CDR3 plus reference TRBV15 and TRBJ1-1, the full variable domain is DAMVIQNPRYQVTQFGKPVTLSCSQTLNHNVMYWYQQKSSQAPKLLFHYYDKDFNNEADTPDNFQSRRPNTSFCFLDIRSPGLGDTAMYLCATSRERVGTEAFFGQGTRLTVV.

This clone was counted between two and nine times. The chain recombines TRBV7-9 with TRBJ2-7; TRBD2 might be the D (6 bases). Per germline, CDR1 SEHNR and CDR2 FQNEAQ (reference sequence). This CDR3 has 16 amino acids. V was pared by 5 bases and J by 0 bases, with 17 bases between. CDR3 residues: CASSPQGSGVSYEQYF. CDR3 in DNA: TGTGCCAGCAGCCCTCAAGGTTCGGGAGTCTCCTACGAGCAGTACTTC.

This chain uses TRBV6-2 or TRBV6-3 with TRBJ2-3; 7 bases are shared with TRBD1. The CDR3 is made up of 15 amino acids. CDR1 and CDR2 from the germline V gene are MNHEY and SVGEGT. J lost 4 bases, V lost 2 bases, and 6 bases had no gene match. This CDR3 is CASSYRGRVADTQYF. DNA for the CDR3: TGTGCCAGCAGTTACAGGGGGCGGGTAGCAGATACGCAGTATTTT.

This chain joins TRBV3-1 (or the pseudogene TRBV3-2) and TRBJ1-1; no clear D gene. Germline values: CDR1 LGHDT, CDR2 YNNKEL (reference sequence). The CDR3 is 14 residues long. V was pared by 4 bases and J by 11 bases, with 20 bases between. CDR3 nucleotide sequence: TGTGCCAGCAGCCCGCTTTGGGTCGAGGGAGTTGCTTTCTTT. Its translation: CASSPLWVEGVAFF.

The V and J genes are TRBV19 and TRBJ2-7; the match to TRBD1 covers 8 bases. Germline assignment: CDR1 LNHDA and CDR2 SQIVND (reference sequence). The CDR3 runs 14 residues. With V trimmed by 6 bases and J by 6 bases, 10 bases remained unmatched. CDR3 in amino acids: CASSPQGVSGEQYF. In DNA form, the CDR3 reads TGTGCCAGTAGCCCACAGGGGGTATCTGGCGAGCAGTACTTC.

This clone has only a few counts. This CDR3 is CATQGASRNTEAFF. The DNA of the CDR3 is TGTGCGACCCAGGGGGCGAGTCGGAACACTGAAGCTTTCTTT. The chain links TRBV2 to TRBJ1-1; 8 bases line up with TRBD1. The CDR3 has 14 residues. From germline, CDR1 is SNHLY and CDR2 FYNNEI.

This clone came up a few times. This chain joins TRBV18 and TRBJ2-5; 7 bases are shared with TRBD1. CDR3 length equals 15 residues. The germline V gene encodes CDR1 KGHSH and CDR2 LQKENI. The J segment lost 5 bases and the V segment lost 3 bases, leaving 9 bases of the junction unmatched. For the CDR3, the DNA is TGTGCCAGCTCACCCGAGAAGGGGGCGCATGAGACCCAGTACTTC. Its translation: CASSPEKGAHETQYF.